Included here is one T cell receptor beta chain sequence, with context. This sample was included in a study of CD8 T cells in Susac syndrome. Sequencing of TCR beta, carried out with a high-throughput approach, was applied to CD8+ and CD4+ T cells from the blood. FACS enriched CD8+ TEMRA cells, while bulk CD8+ and CD4+ were negatively isolated. The CDR3 length is 14 residues. The germline V and J ends were trimmed by 1 base and 4 bases, with 10 bases remaining between them. An amount of RNA that ranged from roughly 0.45 to 1 ug was reverse transcribed with random hexamers. A multiplex approach, immunoSEQ multiplex PCR, amplified TCR beta CDR3 across 54 Vbeta and 13 Jbeta. TCRdb re-called the immunoSEQ multiplex PCR reads through MiXCR, storing one row per CDR3 protein. This table has about 130,000 distinct CDR3 sequences, 90% to 95% appearing once.

The clonotype originates from a human donor with multiple sclerosis. The chain combines TRBV12-3 or TRBV12-4 with TRBJ1-1; D possibly corresponds to TRBD1 (5 bases). Material for sequencing was CD8+ T cells from PBMCs. The CDR3 reads CASSLVGRGTEAFF. The CDR3 DNA reads as TGTGCCAGCAGTTTAGTGGGTAGGGGCACTGAAGCTTTCTTT.